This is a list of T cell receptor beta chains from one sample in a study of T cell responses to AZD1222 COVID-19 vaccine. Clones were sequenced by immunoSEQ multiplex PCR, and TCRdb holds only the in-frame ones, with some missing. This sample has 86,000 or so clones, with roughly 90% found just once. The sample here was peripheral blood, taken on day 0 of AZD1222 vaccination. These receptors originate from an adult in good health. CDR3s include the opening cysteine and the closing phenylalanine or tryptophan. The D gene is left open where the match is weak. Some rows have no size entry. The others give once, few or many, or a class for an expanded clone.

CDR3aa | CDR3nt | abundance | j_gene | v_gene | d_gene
CASSLRGQGWGNQPQHF | TGTGCCAGCAGTTTAAGGGGACAGGGCTGGGGGAATCAGCCCCAGCATTTT | NA | TRBJ1-5 | TRBV28 | TRBD1
CASSPGQANEKLFF | TGTGCCAGCAGCCCGGGACAGGCAAATGAAAAACTGTTTTTT | NA | TRBJ1-4 | TRBV7-9 | TRBD1
CASSWEGAGGKLFF | TGTGCCAGCAGCTGGGAGGGGGCCGGCGGAAAACTGTTTTTT | NA | TRBJ1-4 | TRBV13 | TRBD1
CASSPEAGTQPQHF | TGTGCCAGCTCACCTGAGGCAGGAACCCAGCCCCAGCATTTT | NA | TRBJ1-5 | TRBV18 | NA
CASRPDTGELFF | TGTGCCAGCAGACCCGACACCGGGGAGCTGTTTTTT | once | TRBJ2-2 | TRBV9 | NA
CASSLEGARNNEQFF | TGTGCCAGCAGCTTGGAGGGGGCGCGAAACAATGAGCAGTTCTTC | NA | TRBJ2-1 | TRBV5-4 | TRBD1
CASSPPDSQPYEQYF | TGTGCCAGCAGCCCCCCCGACTCCCAGCCCTACGAGCAGTACTTC | NA | TRBJ2-7 | TRBV9 | NA
CASSQGVGEQYF | TGTGCCAGCAGCCAAGGGGTGGGCGAGCAGTACTTC | NA | TRBJ2-7 | TRBV3-1/TRBV3-2 | NA
CASRFAGYTF | TGTGCCAGCAGATTCGCCGGCTACACCTTC | few | TRBJ1-2 | TRBV6-5 | NA
CASSWRRTNTGELFF | TGTGCCAGCAGCTGGCGTCGGACTAACACCGGGGAGCTGTTTTTT | NA | TRBJ2-2 | TRBV5-6 | NA
CSVDSRPEKLFF | TGCAGCGTTGATTCCAGGCCCGAAAAACTGTTTTTT | NA | TRBJ1-4 | TRBV29-1 | NA
CASSPGSGGYQPQHF | TGTGCCAGCAGCCCAGGATCAGGGGGCTATCAGCCCCAGCATTTT | NA | TRBJ1-5 | TRBV3-1/TRBV3-2 | TRBD1
CASSLVGQGANQETQYF | TGTGCCAGCAGTTTGGTCGGGCAGGGGGCCAACCAAGAGACCCAGTACTTC | NA | TRBJ2-5 | TRBV27 | TRBD1
CASSLQAGGYNEQFF | TGTGCCAGCAGCTTACAAGCGGGAGGGTACAATGAGCAGTTCTTC | once | TRBJ2-1 | TRBV7-2 | TRBD2
CATGVGGTEAFF | TGTGCCACCGGGGTGGGGGGTACTGAAGCTTTCTTT | NA | TRBJ1-1 | TRBV15 | NA
CASSFKGLAVQETQYF | TGTGCCAGCAGTTTTAAGGGACTAGCGGTCCAAGAGACCCAGTACTTC | NA | TRBJ2-5 | TRBV28 | TRBD2
CASSIDLGARSNQPQHF | TGTGCCAGTAGTATAGATCTTGGGGCGCGTAGCAATCAGCCCCAGCATTTT | NA | TRBJ1-5 | TRBV19 | NA
CSVEEGSTGTSYEQYF | TGCAGCGTTGAAGAGGGCTCGACAGGTACCTCCTACGAGCAGTACTTC | few | TRBJ2-7 | TRBV29-1 | NA
CASSEASGQGDYEQYF | TGTGCCAGCAGTGAAGCTTCGGGACAGGGGGACTACGAGCAGTACTTC | few | TRBJ2-7 | TRBV6-1 | TRBD1
CASRDKALNTEAFF | TGTGCCAGCAGAGACAAGGCCCTGAACACTGAAGCTTTCTTT | NA | TRBJ1-1 | TRBV2 | NA
CASSGDRVYEQYF | TGTGCCAGCAGTGGGGACAGGGTTTACGAGCAGTACTTC | NA | TRBJ2-7 | TRBV28 | TRBD1
CAWTRGLAGGELFF | TGTGCCTGGACCCGGGGACTAGCGGGCGGGGAGCTGTTTTTT | NA | TRBJ2-2 | TRBV30 | TRBD2
CATRGSQETQYF | TGTGCCACCAGGGGGTCCCAAGAGACCCAGTACTTC | NA | TRBJ2-5 | TRBV30 | TRBD1
CASSVGTANQPQHF | TGTGCCAGCAGCGTAGGAACAGCTAATCAGCCCCAGCATTTT | NA | TRBJ1-5 | TRBV9 | NA